Below are 32 T cell receptor beta chains sequenced from a single sample in a study of post-analysis software for immune sequencing data. Study-wide results and caveats: Patients used five TRBV segments, including TRBV5-6, TRBV5-1 and TRBV20-1, more often than controls.

These receptors have no known antigen. Prepared TCR beta cDNA libraries contained unique molecular identifiers. MiXCR, applied by TCRdb to the PCR reads, yields one record per CDR3 protein. The sample lists roughly 800,000 distinct CDR3 sequences, 25% to 30% occurring once. Sequencing used blood. All receptors come from a girl aged 5-17 years with multiple sclerosis.

The DNA of the CDR3 is TGTGCCACCGTCCCCAAGGGAACTGAAGCTTTCTTT. Its protein product is CATVPKGTEAFF. The V and J genes are TRBV2 and TRBJ1-1; D not certain. This CDR3 contains 12 residues. Looked up from germline, CDR1 is SNHLY and CDR2 is FYNNEI. Trimming pared 10 bases from V and 5 bases from J, leaving 14 bases between.

The chain uses TRBV28 and TRBJ2-7; 7 positions match TRBD2. Per the germline V gene, CDR1 is MDHEN and CDR2 is SYDVKM. The J segment lost 1 base and the V segment lost 2 bases, leaving 11 bases of the junction unmatched. The CDR3 runs 17 residues. CDR3 DNA: TGTGCCAGCAGTTTACAAGGCTTGGCTAGCGGATCCTACGAGCAGTACTTC. It translates to CASSLQGLASGSYEQYF.

The rearrangement uses TRBV10-3 and TRBJ2-3; 10 bases are a match to TRBD2. The CDR3 runs 15 residues. Trimming removed 8 bases from V and 3 bases from J; junction bases left unmatched: 8. In germline, CDR1 is ENHRY, CDR2 SYGVKD. The CDR3 is CAISLTSGETDTQYF. The CDR3 DNA sequence: TGTGCCATCTCTCTAACTAGCGGGGAGACAGATACGCAGTATTTT.

This clonotype appeared a few times. CDR3 protein: CASTLVQRRHNEQFF. CDR3 DNA sequence: TGTGCCAGCACCCTGGTTCAGCGTCGACACAATGAGCAGTTCTTC. V usage is TRBV7-9 and J usage is TRBJ2-1, with D unresolved. Germline V gene sequence: CDR1 SEHNR, CDR2 FQNEAQ (reference sequence). The V gene lost 7 bases and the J gene lost 5 bases, with 18 bases spanning the gap. This CDR3 spans 15 amino acids.

The rearrangement joins TRBV7-9 to TRBJ2-1; D perhaps matches TRBD1 (6 bases). The CDR3 has 13 residues. Looked up from germline, CDR1 is SEHNR and CDR2 is FQNEAQ (reference sequence). The V and J ends lost 8 bases and 3 bases respectively, with 11 bases between them. CDR3: CASGGRDYNEQFF. CDR3 sequence (DNA): TGTGCCAGCGGGGGCAGGGACTACAATGAGCAGTTCTTC.

This clonotype was counted at least ten times. CDR3 coding DNA: TGCAGCGTTTCGGACAGGGGTGGAGATACGCAGTATTTT. Protein sequence: CSVSDRGGDTQYF. The chain combines TRBV29-1 with TRBJ2-3; 9 nucleotides align to TRBD1. V lost 5 bases, J lost 5 bases, and 5 bases stayed unmatched. This CDR3 comprises 13 residues. Germline CDR1 SQVTM, CDR2 ANQGSEA.

The V and J genes are TRBV27 and TRBJ2-5, with 13 bases matching TRBD2. Per germline, CDR1 MNHEY and CDR2 SMNVEV (reference sequence). The J segment lost 4 bases and the V segment lost 5 bases, leaving 13 bases of the junction unmatched. This CDR3 comprises 18 residues. CDR3: CASSTGGTSGMGGETQYF. The CDR3, as DNA: TGTGCCAGCAGTACGGGGGGGACTAGCGGGATGGGAGGAGAGACCCAGTACTTC.

This sequence joins TRBV20-1 and TRBJ2-7; 7 positions match TRBD1. V lost 1 base, J lost 0 bases, and 6 bases stayed unmatched. The CDR3 contains 15 residues. Germline V gene lookup returns CDR1 DFQATT and CDR2 SNEGSKA (reference sequence). The CDR3 nucleotides read TGCAGTGCTAGAGGAGAGGGACAGTTCTCCTACGAGCAGTACTTC. Its protein product is CSARGEGQFSYEQYF.

This clonotype was found many times. The gene calls are TRBV5-4 and TRBJ2-5; TRBD1 matches 8 bases. Losses at the gene ends were 4 bases for V and 3 bases for J; bases not matched to a gene: 5. Per the germline V gene, CDR1 is SGHNT and CDR2 is YYREEE (reference sequence). The CDR3 runs 14 residues. Written as DNA, the CDR3 is TGTGCCAGCAGCCCGACGACAGGGGAAGAGACCCAGTACTTC. Protein sequence: CASSPTTGEETQYF. Together with reference TRBV5-4 and TRBJ2-5, the CDR3 gives the full variable domain: ETGVTQSPTHLIKTRGQQVTLRCSSQSGHNTVSWYQQALGQGPQFIFQYYREEENGRGNFPPRFSGLQFPNYSSELNVNALELDDSALYLCASSPTTGEETQYFGPGTRLLVL.

This clonotype has a handful of counts. The chain joins TRBV20-1 to TRBJ2-3; 7 nucleotides match TRBD2. In germline, CDR1 is DFQATT, CDR2 SNEGSKA (reference sequence). Trimming cost V 3 bases and J 3 bases; bases outside gene matches: 9. This CDR3 is 15 amino acids long. CDR3 coding DNA: TGCAGTGCTAGGTTCCCGGGCGGGGGAACAGATACGCAGTATTTT. Residues: CSARFPGGGTDTQYF.

CDR3 sequence reads: CSARVSTDEQYF. DNA of the CDR3: TGCAGTGCTAGAGTCTCGACAGACGAGCAGTACTTC. J is TRBJ2-7 and V is TRBV20-1; tentatively, D is TRBD1 (5 bases). CDR1 and CDR2 from the germline V gene are DFQATT and SNEGSKA (reference sequence). V lost 1 base, J lost 5 bases, and 9 bases lay in between. The CDR3 covers 12 residues.

CDR3 sequence (DNA): TGCGCCAGCAGCCAAGATTTTGGGTTCGGGCAGCCCCAGCATTTT. It specifies CASSQDFGFGQPQHF. The chain uses TRBV4-3 and TRBJ1-5, with D uncertain. CDR3 length: 15 residues. The germline CDR1 and CDR2 sequences are LGHNA and YSLEER. V was shortened by 0 bases and J by 7 bases, with 13 bases between the two germline ends.

This clonotype was recorded a few times. The chain uses TRBV6-5 and TRBJ1-5; no firm D call. This CDR3 has 14 residues. CDR1 MNHEY and CDR2 SVGAGI come from the germline V gene. Trimming shortened V by 6 bases and J by 0 bases, and 9 bases separated the two germline ends. CDR3 amino acids: CASSLQASNQPQHF. CDR3 sequence (DNA): TGTGCCAGCAGCCTACAAGCTAGCAATCAGCCCCAGCATTTT.

This clonotype was counted only a few times. The genes are TRBV29-1 and TRBJ2-1; 7 positions agree with TRBD1. Germline V gene lookup returns CDR1 SQVTM and CDR2 ANQGSEA. This CDR3 has 13 amino acids. The CDR3 is CSGGQATYNEQFF. The CDR3 nucleotides are TGCAGTGGAGGACAGGCCACCTACAATGAGCAGTTCTTC.

The chain has TRBV29-1 and TRBJ1-1; 8 nucleotides agree with TRBD1. The trim removed 0 bases at V and 4 bases at J, leaving 1 base unmatched. CDR1 is SQVTM, CDR2 ANQGSEA, per germline. This CDR3 spans 13 amino acids. CDR3 amino acids: CSVEEDRATEAFF. The CDR3 nucleotides are TGCAGCGTTGAAGAGGACAGGGCCACTGAAGCTTTCTTT. The full variable domain, rest sourced from reference TRBV29-1 and TRBJ1-1, is SAVISQKPSRDICQRGTSLTIQCQVDSQVTMMFWYRQQPGQSLTLIATANQGSEATYESGFVIDKFPISRPNLTFSTLTVSNMSPEDSSIYLCSVEEDRATEAFFGQGTRLTVV.

The chain combines TRBV7-2 with TRBJ1-5; D is unresolved. From germline, CDR1 is SGHTA and CDR2 FQGNSA. The V end was cut by 4 bases, the J end by 6 bases, with 7 bases between. The CDR3 spans 12 residues. CDR3 sequence reads: CASSSWSQPQHF. The CDR3, as DNA: TGTGCCAGCAGCTCCTGGAGTCAGCCCCAGCATTTT.

This clonotype was seen more than once but under ten times. V and J are TRBV28 and TRBJ2-1; 10 bases map to TRBD2. Germline-derived CDR1 and CDR2 are MDHEN and SYDVKM. The CDR3 totals 16 residues. Trimming at V came to 5 bases and at J to 5 bases, leaving 9 bases not matched to a gene. In nucleotides, the CDR3 is TGTGCCAGCAGTCCAACGCCTAGCGGGAGTAACAATGAGCAGTTCTTC. This codes for CASSPTPSGSNNEQFF.

As for this clonotype: Sequence at one end of the junction differs from germline and may be a read error. This chain joins TRBV10-3 and TRBJ2-7, with 8 bases aligning to TRBD1. The J call could be wrong; TRBJ2-5 is a better fit for the DNA end. This CDR3 has 17 residues. Looked up from germline, CDR1 is ENHRY and CDR2 is SYGVKD. The CDR3 nucleotides are TGTGTCATCGCCCCGATTTCAGGGGGCGGCGAGTGGGAGACCCAGTACTTC. It codes for CVIAPISGGGEWETQYF.

CDR3 DNA: TGTGCCATCAGCCAGGGGATGAGCTCTGGAAACACCATATATTTT. Translated: CAISQGMSSGNTIYF. The chain has TRBV10-3 and TRBJ1-3; D possibly corresponds to TRBD1 (6 bases). V lost 6 bases to trimming and J lost 0 bases, with 12 bases between them. The CDR3 spans 15 residues. Germline V gives CDR1 ENHRY, CDR2 SYGVKD.

About this clonotype itself: Sequence at one end of the junction differs from germline and may be a read error. The chain uses TRBV5-1 and TRBJ2-5; 10 positions agree with TRBD2. CDR3 size: 15 residues. Germline V gene sequence: CDR1 SGHRS, CDR2 YFSETQ. The CDR3, as DNA: TGCGCCAGCAGCACCGGACTAGCGGAGGGAGAGAACCAGTACTTC. Amino acids: CASSTGLAEGENQYF.

This clonotype was counted once. The chain uses TRBV7-8 and TRBJ2-3; 13 nucleotides match TRBD2. The germline CDR1 and CDR2 sequences are SGHVS and FQNEAQ. The V gene end was trimmed by 5 bases and the J gene end by 4 bases; junction bases not matched to a gene: 9. This CDR3 spans 17 amino acids. In DNA form, the CDR3 reads TGTGCCAGCAGCATACTAGCGGGAGGGCCGAAGGCAGATACGCAGTATTTT. Its translation is CASSILAGGPKADTQYF.

The chain joins TRBV29-1 to TRBJ2-4, with TRBD1 matching over 9 bases. Germline lookup yields CDR1 SQVTM and CDR2 ANQGSEA. The CDR3 spans 13 residues. CDR3 sequence: CGSWDRVKNIQYF. The CDR3 nucleotides read TGCGGCTCATGGGACAGGGTTAAAAACATTCAGTACTTC.

This clonotype turned up a few times. V gene TRBV29-1 combines with J gene TRBJ2-5; D is perhaps TRBD1 (6 bases). This CDR3 is 14 amino acids long. Germline assignment: CDR1 SQVTM and CDR2 ANQGSEA. Trimming shortened V by 7 bases and J by 5 bases, and 20 bases separated the two germline ends. The CDR3 is CSASRDISQETQYF. CDR3 sequence (DNA): TGCAGCGCATCCCGGGACATATCACAGGAGACCCAGTACTTC.

As to this clonotype: The conserved final phenylalanine or tryptophan is absent from the CDR3, which likely points to a read error. The chain couples TRBV20-1 to TRBJ2-5; 7 bases fit TRBD2. The CDR3 length is 15 residues. Germline lookup yields CDR1 DFQATT and CDR2 SNEGSKA (reference sequence). V gave up 3 bases and J gave up 3 bases; unmatched junction bases: 10. CDR3 protein: CSASQPWGGEETQYY. CDR3 DNA: TGCAGTGCTAGTCAACCTTGGGGAGGGGAAGAGACCCAGTACTAC.

Worth noting for this clonotype: This may stem from a read error, because a much larger clone lies one nucleotide away. This sequence joins TRBV29-1 and TRBJ2-3, with D perhaps matching TRBD1 (5 bases). Per the germline V gene, CDR1 is SQVTM and CDR2 is ANQGSEA. This CDR3 has 12 residues. The CDR3 sequence: CGVGAVTDTQYF. The CDR3 DNA is TGCGGCGTTGGGGCAGTCACAGATACGCAGTATTTT.

The chain links TRBV19 to TRBJ2-7, with D possibly being TRBD1 or TRBD2 (6 bases each). Germline V gene data show CDR1 as LNHDA and CDR2 as SQIVND (reference sequence). V lost 8 bases and J lost 3, with 20 bases in between. This CDR3 is 15 amino acids long. The DNA for the CDR3 is TGTGCCAGTTCCTGGGGGGCCAATGGAGTCTACGAGCAGTACTTC. It encodes CASSWGANGVYEQYF.

This sequence joins TRBV27 and TRBJ2-1, with TRBD2 matching over 7 bases. CDR1 MNHEY and CDR2 SMNVEV come from the germline V gene (reference sequence). V lost 6 bases and J lost 7; bases outside the gene matches: 15. The CDR3 sequence is 16 residues long. Here the CDR3 DNA reads TGTGCCAGCAGGGACCGACGTCTCTGGGGAGGGAATGAGCAGTTCTTC. This sequence encodes CASRDRRLWGGNEQFF.

Remarks on this clonotype: Since a much larger clone is just one base distant, this may be a read error. V and J are TRBV11-2 and TRBJ2-1, with 10 bases aligning to TRBD2. This CDR3 comprises 17 residues. The germline CDR1 and CDR2 sequences are SGHAT and FQNNGV. This CDR3 is CASSFALTSGAWNERFF. The CDR3 nucleotides are TGTGCCAGCAGCTTCGCCTTAACTAGCGGGGCATGGAATGAGCGGTTCTTC.

This clonotype appeared a few times. The gene calls are TRBV2 and TRBJ2-1; D is possibly TRBD2 (5 bases). In germline, CDR1 is SNHLY, CDR2 FYNNEI. Trimming pared 3 bases from V and 7 bases from J, leaving 16 bases between. This CDR3 region has 15 residues. The CDR3 here is CASSEEVGTYNEQFF. The CDR3 coding sequence is TGTGCCAGCAGTGAGGAGGTGGGCACGTATAATGAGCAGTTCTTC.

This chain links TRBV21-1 with TRBJ2-5; the table's D call of TRBD1 was not tested on the DNA. TRBV21-1 corresponds to a pseudogene. The CDR3 has 14 residues. Here the CDR3 DNA reads TGTGCCAGCAGCTTTCTTGGGGCAGGGGCCATATGGTACTTC. This sequence encodes CASSFLGAGAIWYF.

This clonotype was observed once. This chain uses TRBV11-2 with TRBJ2-7; 11 bases agree with TRBD2. The CDR3 is 16 residues long. Germline values: CDR1 SGHAT, CDR2 FQNNGV. Trimming at V came to 4 bases and at J to 6 bases, leaving 11 bases not matched to a gene. Here the CDR3 DNA reads TGTGCCAGCAGCTCCGAAAGACTAGCGGGAAGACTCGAGCAGTACTTC. Its protein is CASSSERLAGRLEQYF.

V and J are TRBV4-1 and TRBJ2-7, with 12 positions matching TRBD2. From germline, CDR1 is MGHRA and CDR2 YSYEKL. The length of the CDR3 is 14 residues. V was pared by 5 bases and J by 4 bases, with 3 bases of the junction left unmatched. The CDR3 loop is CASSWLAGGYEQYF. The CDR3 nucleotides read TGCGCCAGCAGCTGGCTAGCGGGAGGGTACGAGCAGTACTTC.